Below, 8 T cell receptor beta chains from the same sample are listed, as sequenced in a study of cytomegalovirus exposure and HLA in healthy donors. The PCR used 60 Vbeta and 13 Jbeta primers. The table came from immunoSEQ multiplex PCR; TCRdb's copy has only in-frame clones and leaves some out. The repertoire holds roughly 130,000 clones, with approximately 79% as singletons. The sample taken for sequencing was PBMCs. Every receptor here comes from a woman between 45 and 65 years old in good health and CMV-seropositive.

This chain connects TRBV30 to TRBJ1-6, with D uncertain. The CDR3 is 12 amino acids. Trimming removed 2 bases at V and 10 bases at J, with 9 bases between. Looked up from germline, CDR1 is GTSNPN and CDR2 is SVGIG (reference sequence). For the CDR3, the DNA is TGTGCCTGGAGTATTCAGGAATCACCCCTCCACTTT. Translating it yields CAWSIQESPLHF.

As regards this clone: A read error may produce the germline difference seen at one junction end. The J gene is TRBJ2-5, the V gene TRBV7-2; D might be TRBD1 (6 bases). From germline, CDR1 is SGHTA and CDR2 FQGNSA. CDR3 length: 13 amino acids. DNA of the CDR3: TGTGCCAGCAGCTTTGGACAGCAAGGGACCCAGTACTTC. Amino acids: CASSFGQQGTQYF.

The V gene is TRBV7-6, the J gene TRBJ1-1; tentative D call: TRBD1 (5 bases). The CDR3 sequence is 13 residues long. V was cut by 1 base and J by 7 bases, with 10 bases left in between. From germline, CDR1 is SGHVS and CDR2 FNYEAQ. CDR3 nucleotide sequence: TGTGCCAGCAGCTTAGGGGAGGGGTATGAAGCTTTCTTT. As protein: CASSLGEGYEAFF.

The chain is built from TRBV7-8 and TRBJ2-3, with TRBD2 matching over 12 bases. In germline, CDR1 is SGHVS, CDR2 FQNEAQ. Trimming cost V 4 bases and J 2 bases; bases outside gene matches: 7. This CDR3 region has 17 residues. In nucleotides, the CDR3 is TGTGCCAGCAGCTCCGGACTAGCGGGGCCAATCACAGATACGCAGTATTTT. Protein sequence: CASSSGLAGPITDTQYF.

This clone has only a few counts. J is TRBJ1-1 and V is TRBV15; no clear D gene. Germline-derived CDR1 and CDR2 are LNHNV and YYDKDF (reference sequence). CDR3 length equals 13 residues. V lost 0 bases to trimming and J lost 5 bases, with 7 bases between them. The CDR3 DNA is TGTGCCACCAGCAGAGATCCCCGGACTGAAGCTTTCTTT. Its translation is CATSRDPRTEAFF. Drawing the rest from reference TRBV15 and TRBJ1-1, the complete variable domain is DAMVIQNPRYQVTQFGKPVTLSCSQTLNHNVMYWYQQKSSQAPKLLFHYYDKDFNNEADTPDNFQSRRPNTSFCFLDIRSPGLGDTAMYLCATSRDPRTEAFFGQGTRLTVV.

The chain has TRBV30 and TRBJ1-2; D is undetermined. Trimming left V 2 bases short and J 2 bases short, with 12 bases between. This CDR3 is 14 amino acids long. CDR1 GTSNPN and CDR2 SVGIG come from the germline V gene (reference sequence). The CDR3 loop is CAWSQYRTNYGYTF. CDR3 DNA sequence: TGTGCCTGGAGTCAGTACAGAACAAACTATGGCTACACCTTC.

This chain connects TRBV5-5 to TRBJ1-4; D is possibly TRBD1 (5 bases). CDR3 size: 15 residues. Germline CDR1 and CDR2: SGHKS and YYEKEE (reference sequence). Trimming shortened V by 5 bases and J by 8 bases, and 19 bases separated the two germline ends. In DNA, the CDR3 is TGTGCCAGCAGGCATAGCGGGGCCTCGGTAGAAAAACTGTTTTTT. As protein: CASRHSGASVEKLFF.

This clone was counted between two and nine times. The V call is TRBV7-9, the J call TRBJ1-6, with D possibly TRBD1 on 5 matching bases. Germline V gene lookup returns CDR1 SEHNR and CDR2 FQNEAQ (reference sequence). Trimming took off 4 bases at V and 5 bases at J, with 12 bases between the two ends. The CDR3 contains 15 residues. The CDR3 loop reads CASSWEGRDNSPLHF. CDR3 nucleotides: TGTGCCAGCAGCTGGGAGGGGCGAGATAATTCACCCCTCCACTTT.